The sequence of this TCR beta chain was determined in a study of T cells in Graves' hyperthyroidism and ophthalmopathy. Germline V gene sequence: CDR1 MDHEN, CDR2 SYDVKM. V gave up 7 bases and J gave up 6 bases, with 19 bases separating them. The CDR3 is made up of 15 amino acids. It was RNA transcripts that yielded the amplified TCR beta CDR3 regions. With the HTBI primer set, the TCR CDR3 went through a first round of RT-PCR. TCRdb re-called the multiplex PCR reads with MiXCR, one entry per CDR3 protein. The sample has 200,000 to 300,000 distinct CDR3 sequences; about a sixth are singletons. Any patient presenting with uncontrolled infection, other autoimmune disease, pregnancy or lactation was left out.

Specimen: blood. The TCR originated in a woman aged 18-29 years with Graves' ophthalmopathy. The chain carries TRBV28 and TRBJ1-5; D is undetermined. This chain's CDR3 is CASNYRQEARQPQHF. DNA of the CDR3: TGTGCCAGCAACTACCGGCAAGAAGCCCGTCAGCCCCAGCATTTT.